These 12 T cell receptor beta chains were all obtained from the same sample, sequenced in a study of control samples from healthy donors and cancer patients. The protocol was immunoSEQ multiplex PCR, while the TCRdb copy is restricted to in-frame clones and leaves out a portion. The table has fewer than 65,000 clones, about nine tenths seen once. The sample taken for sequencing was PBMCs. These receptors originate from a man aged 40-55 years with colorectal cancer.

The V and J genes are TRBV5-1 and TRBJ2-7, with 7 bases fitting TRBD1. After removal of 3 bases from V and 2 bases from J, the junction contained 5 bases not matched to a gene. Germline assignment: CDR1 SGHRS and CDR2 YFSETQ. The CDR3 runs to 14 residues. The CDR3 DNA sequence: TGCGCCAGCAGCTCGACCGGGACAGCCTACGAGCAGTACTTC. Protein product: CASSSTGTAYEQYF.

The chain uses TRBV3-1 (or the pseudogene TRBV3-2) and TRBJ2-2; 7 positions match TRBD1. Germline CDR1 LGHDT, CDR2 YNNKEL (reference sequence). V was pared by 5 bases and J by 5 bases, with 5 bases of the junction left unmatched. The CDR3 is 14 amino acids. The CDR3 here is CASSRGRWTGELFF. CDR3 nucleotide sequence: TGTGCCAGCAGCAGGGGGCGCTGGACCGGGGAGCTGTTTTTT.

The rearrangement links TRBV29-1 to TRBJ2-3, with D perhaps TRBD2 (6 bases). V was shortened by 3 bases and J by 2 bases, with 12 bases between the two germline ends. CDR1 is SQVTM, CDR2 ANQGSEA, per germline. The length of the CDR3 is 14 residues. CDR3: CSVDQGGVTDTQYF. DNA of the CDR3: TGCAGCGTTGACCAGGGCGGGGTCACAGATACGCAGTATTTT.

The chain employs TRBV7-9 and TRBJ1-4; D is uncertain. There are 15 residues in the CDR3. The germline gives CDR1 SEHNR, CDR2 FQNEAQ (reference sequence). V lost 7 bases and J 2 bases, leaving 14 bases between the germline ends. This CDR3 is CASNQKDGTNEKLFF. As DNA, the CDR3 is TGTGCCAGCAACCAAAAAGATGGGACTAATGAAAAACTGTTTTTT.

The gene calls are TRBV27 and TRBJ1-5, with 9 bases identical to TRBD1. Germline V gives CDR1 MNHEY, CDR2 SMNVEV (reference sequence). Trimming cost V 4 bases and J 4 bases; bases outside gene matches: 14. The CDR3 loop spans 18 amino acids. This chain's CDR3 is CASSSSNRDRERNQPQHF. The CDR3 DNA follows: TGTGCCAGCAGTTCCTCTAACCGGGACAGGGAGCGGAATCAGCCCCAGCATTTT.

The rearrangement links TRBV30 to TRBJ1-2; D is possibly TRBD1 (5 bases). This CDR3 is built from 13 residues. Trimming took 5 bases from V and 2 from J, leaving 12 bases between them. Germline V gives CDR1 GTSNPN, CDR2 SVGIG (reference sequence). The CDR3 region is CAWGGTANYGYTF. CDR3 coding DNA: TGTGCCTGGGGGGGGACGGCCAACTATGGCTACACCTTC.

The chain employs TRBV9 and TRBJ2-3; 10 positions match TRBD2. With 8 bases clipped from V and 3 bases from J, the junction kept 12 bases outside the gene matches. Germline V lookup: CDR1 SGDLS, CDR2 YYNGEE. The CDR3 consists of 16 residues. The chain's CDR3 is CASTVSAGGPTDTQYF. CDR3 DNA: TGTGCCAGTACCGTATCAGCGGGAGGGCCAACAGATACGCAGTATTTT. Filled out from reference TRBV9 and TRBJ2-3, the complete variable domain reads DSGVTQTPKHLITATGQRVTLRCSPRSGDLSVYWYQQSLDQGLQFLIQYYNGEERAKGNILERFSAQQFPDLHSELNLSSLELGDSALYFCASTVSAGGPTDTQYFGPGTRLTVL.

The chain couples TRBV27 to TRBJ2-1; 10 nucleotides line up with TRBD2. Trimming removed 4 bases from V and 7 bases from J; junction bases left unmatched: 13. The CDR3 covers 17 residues. Per germline, CDR1 MNHEY and CDR2 SMNVEV (reference sequence). For the CDR3, the DNA is TGTGCCAGCAGTTCATCTTTCTTAGCGGGGGGACGTAATGAGCAGTTCTTC. Translating gives CASSSSFLAGGRNEQFF.

CDR3 region: CASSEPSTDTQYF. CDR3 bases: TGCGCCAGCAGTGAACCTAGCACAGATACGCAGTATTTT. The V gene is TRBV10-2, the J gene TRBJ2-3; D is unresolved. From germline, CDR1 is WSHSY and CDR2 SAAADI. This CDR3 region has 13 residues. Trimming took off 3 bases at V and 0 bases at J, with 4 bases between the two ends.

As to this clone: At one boundary the junction diverges from the germline segment, which might be a read error. The V and J genes are TRBV5-4 and TRBJ2-5, with D perhaps TRBD2 (6 bases). Germline V lookup: CDR1 SGHNT, CDR2 YYREEE (reference sequence). The CDR3 runs to 13 residues. CDR3 in amino acids: CTSSFGGVETQYF. CDR3 coding DNA: TGTACCAGCAGCTTTGGAGGGGTCGAGACCCAGTACTTC.

The rearrangement joins TRBV3-1 (or the pseudogene TRBV3-2) to TRBJ2-3, with 10 bases aligning to TRBD2. Germline V gives CDR1 LGHDT, CDR2 YNNKEL (reference sequence). This CDR3 has 19 amino acids. The J segment lost 1 base and the V segment lost 4 bases, leaving 14 bases of the junction unmatched. CDR3 protein: CASSPLLAGEDLGTDTQYF. CDR3 sequence (DNA): TGTGCCAGCAGCCCACTTCTAGCGGGAGAGGATCTAGGCACAGATACGCAGTATTTT.

The V call is TRBV10-3, the J call TRBJ2-3; 7 nucleotides line up with TRBD2. Germline V gene sequence: CDR1 ENHRY, CDR2 SYGVKD. V was pared by 8 bases and J by 3 bases, with 2 bases of the junction left unmatched. The CDR3 has 12 amino acids. The CDR3 loop reads CAIRGSTDTQYF. In DNA, the CDR3 is TGTGCCATCCGCGGGAGTACAGATACGCAGTATTTT.